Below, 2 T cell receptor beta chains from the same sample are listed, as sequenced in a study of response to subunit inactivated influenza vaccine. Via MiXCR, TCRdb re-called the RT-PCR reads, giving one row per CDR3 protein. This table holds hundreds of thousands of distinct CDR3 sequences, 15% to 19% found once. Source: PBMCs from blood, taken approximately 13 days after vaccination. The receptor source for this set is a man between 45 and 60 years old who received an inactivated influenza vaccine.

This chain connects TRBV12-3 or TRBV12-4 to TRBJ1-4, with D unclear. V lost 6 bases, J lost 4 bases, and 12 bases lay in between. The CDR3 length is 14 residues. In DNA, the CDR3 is TGTGCCAGCAGCTCGGACGGCTTTAATGAAAAACTGTTTTTT. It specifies CASSSDGFNEKLFF.

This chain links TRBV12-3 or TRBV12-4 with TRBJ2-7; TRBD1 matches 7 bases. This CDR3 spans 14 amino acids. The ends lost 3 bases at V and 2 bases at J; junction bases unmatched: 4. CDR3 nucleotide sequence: TGTGCCAGCAGTTTTGGGACAGCGGCCTACGAGCAGTACTTC. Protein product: CASSFGTAAYEQYF.